This T cell receptor beta chain was sequenced during a study of shared clonotypes between healthy human individuals. This clone was observed once. J lost 2 bases, V lost 1 base, and 5 bases had no gene match. The CDR3 consists of 15 residues. From germline, CDR1 is MGHRA and CDR2 YSYEKL. Terminally differentiated effector memory CD45RA+ cells were excluded from the naive CD8 cells, which were CD45RO-negative and positively selected for CCR7. Donors, healthy HIV-negative adults, lacked recent acute infections or vaccinations. TCRdb keeps only in-frame clones here, not all; method: immunoSEQ multiplex PCR. The table lists around 650,000 clones, around 96% of them singletons.

The sample was naive CD8+ T cells sorted from blood. The chain couples TRBV4-1 to TRBJ2-7; 7 bases map to TRBD1. This TCR derives from a woman aged 25-40 years in good health. CDR3 amino acids: CASSQGQGSTYEQYF. CDR3 in DNA: TGCGCCAGCAGCCAAGGACAGGGTAGCACCTACGAGCAGTACTTC.